The count of the clone carrying this T cell receptor (beta chain) is one. In the source study's methods: Amplified reference gene primers provided the basis for estimating nucleated cell counts. Assay used: immunoSEQ multiplex PCR; TCRdb lists only in-frame clones, some missing. The DNA was the basis for D and trimming; V, J and clone size are from that table. The sample has a few hundred thousand clones, around four fifths seen once. V trimming: 1 base; J trimming: 8 bases; junction bases outside the gene matches: 5. Germline lookup yields CDR1 SGHTA and CDR2 FQGTGA. The CDR3 is made up of 14 amino acids. This specimen comes from a study of blood T cell repertoires in COVID-19. Looking at the study overall: There were acute and convalescent COVID-19 samples, and they came from the United States, Italy and Spain. T cells, B-cell-depleted T cells, or PBMCs supplied cDNA or gDNA.

The chain has TRBV7-3 and TRBJ2-1, with 7 bases that match TRBD1. The sample taken for sequencing was peripheral blood. This sequence originates from a woman aged 60-75 years who had recovered from COVID-19. The DNA of the CDR3 is TGTGCCAGCAGCTTAAGAGGGGGCACCGATGAGCAGTTCTTC. This gives the protein CASSLRGGTDEQFF.